This T cell receptor (beta chain) was recovered during a study of shared clonotypes between healthy human individuals. Across the study: Researchers drew samples from a couple of women and a few men aged 18 to 49.

The CDR3 totals 12 residues. Trimming removed 4 bases at V and 0 bases at J, with 5 bases between. Germline assignment: CDR1 SQVTM and CDR2 ANQGSEA. An assay was performed, and its level was deep. An even split of each subset's genomic DNA across several immunoSEQ plates was performed. Profiling relied on immunoSEQ multiplex PCR, and the TCRdb table lists in-frame clones only, not all of them. The sample yields 450,000 or so clones, 77% seen once. In unsorted samples, genomic DNA was obtained using 94 million or so PBMCs. Only a few counts were recorded for this clone. Source material: PBMCs. The rearrangement links TRBV29-1 to TRBJ2-3; D unclear. The source of this sequence is a woman aged 40-49 years in good health. Some clones in this sample may be carry-over from other donors' samples. CDR3 DNA sequence: TGCAGCGTTGTCGGCAGCACAGATACGCAGTATTTT. Amino acid sequence: CSVVGSTDTQYF.